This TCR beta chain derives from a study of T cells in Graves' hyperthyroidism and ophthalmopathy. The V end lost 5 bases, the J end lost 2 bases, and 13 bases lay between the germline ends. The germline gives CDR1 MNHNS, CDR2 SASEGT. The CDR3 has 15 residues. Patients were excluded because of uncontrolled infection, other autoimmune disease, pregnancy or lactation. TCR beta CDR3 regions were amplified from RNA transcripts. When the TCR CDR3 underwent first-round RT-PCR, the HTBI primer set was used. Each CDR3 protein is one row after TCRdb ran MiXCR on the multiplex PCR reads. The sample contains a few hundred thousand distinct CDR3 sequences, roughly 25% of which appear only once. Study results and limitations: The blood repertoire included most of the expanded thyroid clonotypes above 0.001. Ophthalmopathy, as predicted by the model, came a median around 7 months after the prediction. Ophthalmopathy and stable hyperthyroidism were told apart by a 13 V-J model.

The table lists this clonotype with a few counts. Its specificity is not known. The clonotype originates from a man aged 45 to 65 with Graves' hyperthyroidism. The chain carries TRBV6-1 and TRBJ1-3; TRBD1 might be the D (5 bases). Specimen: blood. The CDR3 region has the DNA TGTGCCAGCAGTTTCTCAGGGTTTGCTGGAAACACCATATATTTT. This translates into CASSFSGFAGNTIYF.